A selection of T cell receptor beta chains follows, all from one sample in a study of blood T cell repertoires in COVID-19. Assay used: immunoSEQ multiplex PCR; TCRdb lists only in-frame clones, some missing. The sample has about 140,000 clones, nearly 90% seen once. Sample: peripheral blood. These receptors were taken from a man aged 65 to 85 with acute or convalescent COVID-19. The CDR3 runs from the conserved cysteine through the conserved F or W. The D gene is left open where the match is weak. Not every row has a clone size; where given, it reads once, few, many or a size class.

NA TRBJ2-7 TRBD1 TRBV7-6 TGTGCCAGCAGCCTTACCGGGACAGGCTACGAGCAGTACTTC CASSLTGTGYEQYF
NA TRBJ1-4 NA TRBV29-1 TGCAGCGTTGTTGTAAGGGGAGGAAGGGAAAAACTGTTTTTT CSVVVRGGREKLFF
NA TRBJ1-4 TRBD1 TRBV7-8 TGTGCCAGCAGCCCGCGACAGGGGTTGGCTAATGAAAAACTGTTTTTT CASSPRQGLANEKLFF
once TRBJ2-2 NA TRBV7-8 TGTGCCAGCAGCTTAGTGTACGGGGAGCTGTTTTTT CASSLVYGELFF
NA TRBJ1-5 NA TRBV2 TGTGCCAGCAGTGGTCGGAGGAAGAGCAATCAGCCCCAGCATTTT CASSGRRKSNQPQHF
NA TRBJ1-2 NA TRBV28 TGTGCCAGCAGTTTAACCGGACAGTACTATGGCTACACCTTC CASSLTGQYYGYTF
NA TRBJ2-2 NA TRBV9 TGTGCCAGCAGCGTAGAAGCTAGCCGCACCGGGGAGCTGTTTTTT CASSVEASRTGELFF
NA TRBJ1-5 NA TRBV21-1 TGTGCCAGCAGCAAAGAGCAGGGCGGTCATCAGCCCCAGCATTTT CASSKEQGGHQPQHF
NA TRBJ1-6 TRBD1 TRBV28 TGTGCCAGCAGAACGACAGGGTATAATTCACCCCTCCACTTT CASRTTGYNSPLHF
NA TRBJ2-7 TRBD1 TRBV29-1 TGCAGCGTTAACGGCGCGACAGGGGGCCACGAGCAGTACTTC CSVNGATGGHEQYF
NA TRBJ1-1 NA TRBV12-3/TRBV12-4 TGTGCCAGCACCCTAGCGGGGTTGGCTTTCTTT CASTLAGLAFF
NA TRBJ1-6 TRBD1 TRBV19 TGTGCCAGTAGTGTCCTTTCCGGGACAGGGGAAAGTTCACCCCTCCACTTT CASSVLSGTGESSPLHF
few TRBJ1-5 TRBD1 TRBV10-3 TGTGCCATCAGTGAACCCAGGGGGGTTAGCAATCAGCCCCAGCATTTT CAISEPRGVSNQPQHF
NA TRBJ2-3 TRBD2 TRBV12-5 TGTGCTAGTGGCCCGGGACTAGCGGGGAGCACAGATACGCAGTATTTT CASGPGLAGSTDTQYF
NA TRBJ1-2 NA TRBV5-1 TGCGCCAGCAGCTTGGGGAGGGATGGTGGCTACACCTTC CASSLGRDGGYTF
NA TRBJ2-1 NA TRBV5-5 TGTGCCAGCAGCTTAGGAGGGGATGAGCAGTTCTTC CASSLGGDEQFF
NA TRBJ2-5 TRBD2 TRBV10-2 TGCGCCAGTGCGACTAGCGGGCTCCAAGAGACCCAGTACTTC CASATSGLQETQYF
NA TRBJ2-1 TRBD2 TRBV7-3 TGTGCCAGCAGCCCCGGCGGGGCGGGAGGATACAATGAGCAGTTCTTC CASSPGGAGGYNEQFF
NA TRBJ1-2 NA TRBV12-3/TRBV12-4 TGTGCCAGCAGCATACAGGTGGAATATGGCTACACCTTC CASSIQVEYGYTF
once TRBJ1-2 TRBD1 TRBV10-1 TGCGCCAGCAGTCCGGGACAGGGGATGAACTATGGCTACACCTTC CASSPGQGMNYGYTF